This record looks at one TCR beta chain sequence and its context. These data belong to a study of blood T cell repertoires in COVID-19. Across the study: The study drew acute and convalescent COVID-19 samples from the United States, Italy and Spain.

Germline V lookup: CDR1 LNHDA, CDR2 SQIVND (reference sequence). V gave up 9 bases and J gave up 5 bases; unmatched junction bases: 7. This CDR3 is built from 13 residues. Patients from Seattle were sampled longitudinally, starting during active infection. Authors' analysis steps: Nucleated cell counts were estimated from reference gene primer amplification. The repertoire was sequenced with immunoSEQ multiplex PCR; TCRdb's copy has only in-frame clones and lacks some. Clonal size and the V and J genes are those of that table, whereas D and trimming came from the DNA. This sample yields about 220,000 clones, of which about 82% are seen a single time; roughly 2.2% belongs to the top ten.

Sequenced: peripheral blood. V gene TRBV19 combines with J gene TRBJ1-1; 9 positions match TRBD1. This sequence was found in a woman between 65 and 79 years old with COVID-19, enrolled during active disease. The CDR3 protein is CASLDRGGTEAFF. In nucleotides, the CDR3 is TGTGCCAGCTTGGACAGGGGAGGGACTGAAGCTTTCTTT.